The source of this TCR beta chain is a study of tissue T cells after allogeneic stem cell transplantation. For the study at large: Tissue samples with histologically apparent lymphocytes on H&E review were prioritized for sequencing. Findings of the study overall: Sampling depth was limited, and the cohort was small and clinically varied. Anatomically similar tissues had similar TCR repertoires within each patient.

A word on this clone: What it binds is unknown.

The CDR3 has 14 amino acids. V lost 7 bases, J lost 8 bases, and 10 bases stayed unmatched. Germline values: CDR1 LNHDA, CDR2 SQIVND (reference sequence). CDR3 sequences, V/J genes, frequencies and template counts came from survey-depth TCRbeta sequencing. Clones were sequenced by immunoSEQ multiplex PCR, and TCRdb holds only the in-frame ones, with some missing. The table shows 7,000 or so clones, with 56% occurring only once. The TCR comes from an older female donor with lung cancer. The starting material was duodenum tissue, obtained at autopsy. The chain combines TRBV19 with TRBJ2-1; 8 nucleotides align to TRBD1. This CDR3 reads CASTPGTGPDEQFF. The CDR3 DNA is TGTGCCAGTACCCCCGGGACAGGCCCCGATGAGCAGTTCTTC.